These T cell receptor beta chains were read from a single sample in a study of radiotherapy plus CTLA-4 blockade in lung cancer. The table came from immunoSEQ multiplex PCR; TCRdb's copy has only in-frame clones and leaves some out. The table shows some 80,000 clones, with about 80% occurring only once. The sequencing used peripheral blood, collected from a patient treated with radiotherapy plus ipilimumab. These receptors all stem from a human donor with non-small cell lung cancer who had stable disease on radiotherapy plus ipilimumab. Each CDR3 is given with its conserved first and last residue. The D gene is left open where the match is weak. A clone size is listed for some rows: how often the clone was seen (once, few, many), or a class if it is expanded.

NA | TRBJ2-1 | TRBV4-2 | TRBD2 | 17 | TGTGCCAGCAGCCAAGTCTCGAGCGGGAAAACCTACAATGAGCAGTTCTTC | CASSQVSSGKTYNEQFF
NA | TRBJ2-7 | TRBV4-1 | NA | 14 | TGCGCCAGCAGCCAAGTCGGGAGCCTCCTCGAGCAGTACTTC | CASSQVGSLLEQYF
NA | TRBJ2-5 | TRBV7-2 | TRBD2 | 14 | TGTGCCAGCAGCTTAACGGGACTAGCGGAGACCCAGTACTTC | CASSLTGLAETQYF
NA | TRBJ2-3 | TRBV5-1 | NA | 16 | TGCGCCAGCAGCTTGGTTGGGGGAGAGGGCACAGATACGCAGTATTTT | CASSLVGGEGTDTQYF
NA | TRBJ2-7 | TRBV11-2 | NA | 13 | TGTGCCAGCAGCTACATGGGGGTTCACGAGCAGTACTTC | CASSYMGVHEQYF
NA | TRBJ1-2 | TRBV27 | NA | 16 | TGTGCCAGCAGCCTTGTCTCCGGGGGAGGCAACTATGGCTACACCTTC | CASSLVSGGGNYGYTF
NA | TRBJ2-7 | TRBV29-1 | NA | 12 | TGCAGCGTTGAAGGGGAGGTTTCTGAGCAGTACTTC | CSVEGEVSEQYF
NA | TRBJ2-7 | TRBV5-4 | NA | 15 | TGTGCCAGCAGTGGGGGGGACACCGTTCCATACGAGCAGTACTTC | CASSGGDTVPYEQYF
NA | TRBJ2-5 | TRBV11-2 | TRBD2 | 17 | TGTGCCAGCAGTCGGTTTGGACTAGCGGGAGTAGAAGAGACCCAGTACTTC | CASSRFGLAGVEETQYF
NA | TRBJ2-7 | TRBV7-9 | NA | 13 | TGTGCCAGCAGCTTAAGCGGTGCCTACGAGCAGTACTTC | CASSLSGAYEQYF
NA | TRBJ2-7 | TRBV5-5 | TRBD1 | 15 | TGTGCCAGCAGCTACCGACAGGGTGTAACCTACGAGCAGTACTTC | CASSYRQGVTYEQYF
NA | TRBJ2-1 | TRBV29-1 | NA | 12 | TGCAGCGTTGTTCGGGGTTCCGATGAGCAGTTCTTC | CSVVRGSDEQFF
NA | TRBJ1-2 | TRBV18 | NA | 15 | TGTGCCAGCTCACCACCGGCGGGTAGATCCTATGGCTACACCTTC | CASSPPAGRSYGYTF
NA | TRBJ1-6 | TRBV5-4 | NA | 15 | TGTGCCAGCAGCTTACACACAGGACGGTCTTCACCCCTCCACTTT | CASSLHTGRSSPLHF
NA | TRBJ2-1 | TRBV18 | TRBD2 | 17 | TGTGCCAGCTCACCCGTGGTAGCGGGACTGGTTTACAATGAGCAGTTCTTC | CASSPVVAGLVYNEQFF
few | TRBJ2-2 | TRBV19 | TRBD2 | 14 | TGTGCCAGTAGTACTAGCGGGAATAGGGGGGAGCTGTTTTTT | CASSTSGNRGELFF
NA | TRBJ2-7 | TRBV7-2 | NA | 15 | TGTGCCAGCAGCTTAGGGGGAGGTGCGCACTACGAGCAGTACTTC | CASSLGGGAHYEQYF
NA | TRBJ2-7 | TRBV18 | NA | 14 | TGTGCCAGCTCACCACCCATACAGGGAAGGGAGCAGTACTTC | CASSPPIQGREQYF
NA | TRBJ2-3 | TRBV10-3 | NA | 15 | TGTGCCATCAGTGAGTTAGGGGGGCGCACAGATACGCAGTATTTT | CAISELGGRTDTQYF
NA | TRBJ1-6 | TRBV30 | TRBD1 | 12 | TGTGCCTCCCAGACAGGGGAATCACCCCTCCACTTT | CASQTGESPLHF
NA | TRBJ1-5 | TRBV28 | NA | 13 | TGTGCCAGCAATACAGTGGGGAATCAGCCCCAGCATTTT | CASNTVGNQPQHF
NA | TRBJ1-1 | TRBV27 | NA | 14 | TGTGCCAGCAGTTTAGTTGGCCCGAACACTGAAGCTTTCTTT | CASSLVGPNTEAFF
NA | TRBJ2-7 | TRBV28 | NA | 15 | TGTGCCAGCAGCCTCAGGACCCTGAGCTCCTACGAGCAGTACTTC | CASSLRTLSSYEQYF
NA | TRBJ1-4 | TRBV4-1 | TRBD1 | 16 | TGCGCCAGCAGCCAACGCGACAGGGAGGTGCGTGAAAAACTGTTTTTT | CASSQRDREVREKLFF
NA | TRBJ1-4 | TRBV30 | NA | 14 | TGTGCCTGGAGTAAGGGGTTGGCTAATGAAAAACTGTTTTTT | CAWSKGLANEKLFF
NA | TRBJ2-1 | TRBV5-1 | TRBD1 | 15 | TGCGCCAGCAGTCCGACAGGGGGCGACTCGCATGAGCAGTTCTTC | CASSPTGGDSHEQFF
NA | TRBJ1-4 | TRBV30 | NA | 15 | TGTGCCTGGAGTGGTTCAACAGCCGCGGGAGAAAAACTGTTTTTT | CAWSGSTAAGEKLFF
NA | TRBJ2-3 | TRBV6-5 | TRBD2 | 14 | TGTGCCAGCAGCCCAAGCGGGAAGACAGATACGCAGTATTTT | CASSPSGKTDTQYF
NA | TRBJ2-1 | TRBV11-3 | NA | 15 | TGTGCCAGCAGCTTAGTTGGTAGGGCGGACAATGAGCAGTTCTTC | CASSLVGRADNEQFF
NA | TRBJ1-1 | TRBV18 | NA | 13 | TGTGCCAGCTCACCCAAAGCGGACACTGAAGCTTTCTTT | CASSPKADTEAFF
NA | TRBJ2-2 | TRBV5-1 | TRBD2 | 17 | TGCGCCAGCAGCTTGACGCTAGCGGGAGTTAAAACCGGGGAGCTGTTTTTT | CASSLTLAGVKTGELFF
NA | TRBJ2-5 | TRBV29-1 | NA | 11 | TGCAGCGTTTCAGCCCAAGAGACCCAGTACTTC | CSVSAQETQYF
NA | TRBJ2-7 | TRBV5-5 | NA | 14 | TGTGCCAGCAGCTTTGGGCAGGATAACTACGAGCAGTACTTC | CASSFGQDNYEQYF
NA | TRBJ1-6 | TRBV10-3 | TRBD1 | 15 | TGTGCCATCAGTGAGGGGACAGGGTCGGGTTCACCCCTCCACTTT | CAISEGTGSGSPLHF
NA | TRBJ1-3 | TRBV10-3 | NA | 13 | TGTGCCATGAGGTCTTTCTCTGGAAACACCATATATTTT | CAMRSFSGNTIYF
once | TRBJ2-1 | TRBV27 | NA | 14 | TGTGCCAGCAGTGGAACAGGTTCCTACAATGAGCAGTTCTTC | CASSGTGSYNEQFF
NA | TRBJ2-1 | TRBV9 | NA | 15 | TGTGCCAGCAGCGTAGAACTAGCCAGTGGGAATGAGCAGTTCTTC | CASSVELASGNEQFF
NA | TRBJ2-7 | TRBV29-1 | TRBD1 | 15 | TGCAGCGTATCCGGGACAGGACAGAGCTCCTACGAGCAGTACTTC | CSVSGTGQSSYEQYF
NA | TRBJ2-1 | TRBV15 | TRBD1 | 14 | TGTGCCACCAGCAGGGACAGGGGTTACTATGAGCAGTTCTTC | CATSRDRGYYEQFF
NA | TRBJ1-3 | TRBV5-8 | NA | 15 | TGTGCCAGCACCCTGGCTGGGTACTCTGGAAACACCATATATTTT | CASTLAGYSGNTIYF
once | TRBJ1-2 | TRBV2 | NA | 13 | TGTGCCAGCACCACACGGGGGAGATATGGCTACACCTTC | CASTTRGRYGYTF
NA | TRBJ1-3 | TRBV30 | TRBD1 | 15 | TGTGCCTGGAGTCGAACAGGGGTCTCTGGAAACACCATATATTTT | CAWSRTGVSGNTIYF
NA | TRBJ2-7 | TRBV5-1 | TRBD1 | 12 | TGCGCCAGCTGGGGACAGTTACACGAGCAGTACTTC | CASWGQLHEQYF
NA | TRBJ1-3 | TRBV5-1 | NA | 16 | TGCGCCAGCAGCCCGGAACTAGGGAGCGCTGGAAACACCATATATTTT | CASSPELGSAGNTIYF
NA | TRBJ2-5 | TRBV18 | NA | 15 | TGTGCCAGCTCCGGGGGTGGAGCAGGGCAAGAGACCCAGTACTTC | CASSGGGAGQETQYF
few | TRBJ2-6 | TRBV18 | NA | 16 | TGTGCCAGCTCACCTTCCCTGGGCTCTGGGGCCAACGTCCTGACTTTC | CASSPSLGSGANVLTF
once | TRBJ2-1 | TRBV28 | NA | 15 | TGTGCCAGCAATTCGGGAACTCCCTCCTACAATGAGCAGTTCTTC | CASNSGTPSYNEQFF
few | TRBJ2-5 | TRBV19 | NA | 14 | TGTGCCAGTAGTATTAATCGGGGGAGAGAGACCCAGTACTTC | CASSINRGRETQYF
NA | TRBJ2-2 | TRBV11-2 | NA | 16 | TGTGCCAGCAGCTTGAACTCCAACTTTCGGGGCGGGGAGCTGTTTTTT | CASSLNSNFRGGELFF
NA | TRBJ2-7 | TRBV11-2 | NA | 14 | TGTGCCAGCAGCTTAGACAGGGCAGTGGACGAGCAGTACTTC | CASSLDRAVDEQYF
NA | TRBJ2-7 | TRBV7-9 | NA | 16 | TGTGCCAGCAGCCCTGAGGGTACGGGGACCTCTATAGAGCAGTACTTC | CASSPEGTGTSIEQYF
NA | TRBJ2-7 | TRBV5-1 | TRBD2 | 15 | TGCGCCAGCAGCCTCGTCGCGGGGGGCTCCTACGAGCAGTACTTC | CASSLVAGGSYEQYF
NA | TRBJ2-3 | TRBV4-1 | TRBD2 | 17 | TGCGCCAGCAGCCAAGGACCTAGCGGGACTAGCACAGATACGCAGTATTTT | CASSQGPSGTSTDTQYF